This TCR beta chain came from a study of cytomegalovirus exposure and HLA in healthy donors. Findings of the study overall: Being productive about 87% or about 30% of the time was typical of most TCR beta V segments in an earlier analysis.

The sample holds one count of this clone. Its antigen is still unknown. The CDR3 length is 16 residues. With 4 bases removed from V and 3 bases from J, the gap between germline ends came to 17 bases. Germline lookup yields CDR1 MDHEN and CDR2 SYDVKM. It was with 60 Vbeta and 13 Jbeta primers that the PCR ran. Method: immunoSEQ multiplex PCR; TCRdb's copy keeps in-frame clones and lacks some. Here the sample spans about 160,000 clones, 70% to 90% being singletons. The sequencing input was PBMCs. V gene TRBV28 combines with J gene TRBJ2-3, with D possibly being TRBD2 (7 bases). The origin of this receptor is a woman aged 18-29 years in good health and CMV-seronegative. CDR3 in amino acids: CASSYREGDRTDTQYF. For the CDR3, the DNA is TGTGCCAGCAGTTACAGGGAGGGGGATAGGACAGATACGCAGTATTTT.